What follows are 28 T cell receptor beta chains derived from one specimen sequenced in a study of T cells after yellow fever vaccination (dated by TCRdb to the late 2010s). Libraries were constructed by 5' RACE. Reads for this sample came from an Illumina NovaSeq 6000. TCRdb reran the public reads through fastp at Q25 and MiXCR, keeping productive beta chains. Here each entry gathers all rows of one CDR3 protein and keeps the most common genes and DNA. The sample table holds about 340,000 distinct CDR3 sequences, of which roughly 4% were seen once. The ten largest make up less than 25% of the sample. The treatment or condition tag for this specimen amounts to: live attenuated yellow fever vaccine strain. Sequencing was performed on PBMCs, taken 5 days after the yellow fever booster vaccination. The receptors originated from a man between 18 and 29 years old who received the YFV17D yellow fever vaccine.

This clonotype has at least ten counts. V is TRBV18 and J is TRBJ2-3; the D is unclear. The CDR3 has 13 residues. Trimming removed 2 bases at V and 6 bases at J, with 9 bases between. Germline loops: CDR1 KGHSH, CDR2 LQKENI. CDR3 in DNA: TGTGCCAGCTCACCAACGGTTCAGGATACGCAGTATTTT. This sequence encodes CASSPTVQDTQYF.

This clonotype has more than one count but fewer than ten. Here the CDR3 DNA reads TGTGCCAGCAGCCAACGGGCGGCCCCCACAGATACGCAGTATTTT. Translation gives CASSQRAAPTDTQYF. This sequence joins TRBV4-2 and TRBJ2-3; D remains ambiguous. V lost 2 bases, J lost 2 bases, and 11 bases lay in between. This CDR3 contains 15 residues. The germline V gene has CDR1 LGHNA and CDR2 YNFKEQ.

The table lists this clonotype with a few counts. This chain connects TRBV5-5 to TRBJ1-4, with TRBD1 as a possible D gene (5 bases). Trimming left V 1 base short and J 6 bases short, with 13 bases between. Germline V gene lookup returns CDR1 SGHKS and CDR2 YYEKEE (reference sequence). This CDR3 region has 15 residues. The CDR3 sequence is CASSLTAGIYEKLFF. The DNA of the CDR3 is TGTGCCAGCAGCTTGACGGCAGGGATCTATGAAAAACTGTTTTTT.

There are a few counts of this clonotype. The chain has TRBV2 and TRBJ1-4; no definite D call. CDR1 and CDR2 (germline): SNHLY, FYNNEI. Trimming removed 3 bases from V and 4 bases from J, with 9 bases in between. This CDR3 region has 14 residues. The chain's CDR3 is CASSDRRSNEKLFF. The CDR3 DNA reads TGTGCCAGCAGTGATAGGCGGAGTAATGAAAAACTGTTTTTT.

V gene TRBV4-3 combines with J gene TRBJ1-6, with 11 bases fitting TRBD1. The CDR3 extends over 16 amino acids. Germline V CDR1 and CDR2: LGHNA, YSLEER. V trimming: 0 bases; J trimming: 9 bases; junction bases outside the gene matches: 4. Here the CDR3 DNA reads TGCGCCAGCAGCCAAGATGTTGGGACAGGGGGTTCACCCCTCCACTTT. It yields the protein CASSQDVGTGGSPLHF.

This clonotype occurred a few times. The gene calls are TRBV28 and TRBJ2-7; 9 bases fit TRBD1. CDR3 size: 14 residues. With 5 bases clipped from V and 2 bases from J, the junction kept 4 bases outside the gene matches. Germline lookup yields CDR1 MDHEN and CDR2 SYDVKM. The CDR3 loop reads CASSKQGAAYEQYV. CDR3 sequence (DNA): TGTGCCAGCAGTAAACAGGGGGCGGCCTACGAGCAGTACGTC.

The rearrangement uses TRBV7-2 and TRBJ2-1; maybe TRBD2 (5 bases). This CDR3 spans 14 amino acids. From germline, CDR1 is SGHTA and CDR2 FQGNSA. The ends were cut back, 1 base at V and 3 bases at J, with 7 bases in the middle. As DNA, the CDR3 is TGTGCCAGCAGCTTAGACAGCGGCTACAATGAGCAGTTCTTC. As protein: CASSLDSGYNEQFF.

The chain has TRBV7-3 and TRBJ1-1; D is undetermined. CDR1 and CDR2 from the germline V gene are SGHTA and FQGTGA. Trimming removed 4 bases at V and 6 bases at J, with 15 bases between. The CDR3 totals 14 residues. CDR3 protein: CASSSPGIFAEAFF. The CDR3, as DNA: TGTGCCAGCAGCTCCCCTGGGATTTTCGCTGAAGCTTTCTTT.

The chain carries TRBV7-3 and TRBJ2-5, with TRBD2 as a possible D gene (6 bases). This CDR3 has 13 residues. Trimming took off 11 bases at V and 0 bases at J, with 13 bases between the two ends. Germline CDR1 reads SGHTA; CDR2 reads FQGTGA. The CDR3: CASRSGNQETQYF. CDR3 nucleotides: TGTGCCTCCCGTAGCGGCAACCAAGAGACCCAGTACTTC.

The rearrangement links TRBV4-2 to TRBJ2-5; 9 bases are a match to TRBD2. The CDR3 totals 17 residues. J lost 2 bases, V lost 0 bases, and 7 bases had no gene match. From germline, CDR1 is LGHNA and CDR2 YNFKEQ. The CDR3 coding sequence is TGTGCCAGCAGCCAAGATCCTCCAGCGGGGGGTCAAGAGACCCAGTACTTC. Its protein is CASSQDPPAGGQETQYF.

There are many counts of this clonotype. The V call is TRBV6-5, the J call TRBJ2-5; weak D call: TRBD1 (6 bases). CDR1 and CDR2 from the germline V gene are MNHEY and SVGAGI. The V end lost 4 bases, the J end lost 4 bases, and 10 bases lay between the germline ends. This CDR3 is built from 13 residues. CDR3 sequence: CASSSGTRETQYF. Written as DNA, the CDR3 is TGTGCCAGCAGTTCCGGGACACGAGAGACCCAGTACTTC.

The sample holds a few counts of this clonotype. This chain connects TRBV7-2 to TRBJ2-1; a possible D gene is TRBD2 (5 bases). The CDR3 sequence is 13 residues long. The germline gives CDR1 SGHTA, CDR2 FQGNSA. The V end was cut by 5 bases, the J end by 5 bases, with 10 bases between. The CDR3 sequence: CASSQADHNEQFF. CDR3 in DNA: TGTGCCAGCAGCCAAGCGGACCACAATGAGCAGTTCTTC.

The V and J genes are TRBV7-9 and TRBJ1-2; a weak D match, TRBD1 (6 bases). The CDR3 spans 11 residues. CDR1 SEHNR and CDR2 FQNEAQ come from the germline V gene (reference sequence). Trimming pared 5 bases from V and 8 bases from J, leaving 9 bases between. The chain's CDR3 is CASSPGTGYTF. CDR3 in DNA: TGTGCCAGCAGCCCCGGGACAGGCTACACCTTC.

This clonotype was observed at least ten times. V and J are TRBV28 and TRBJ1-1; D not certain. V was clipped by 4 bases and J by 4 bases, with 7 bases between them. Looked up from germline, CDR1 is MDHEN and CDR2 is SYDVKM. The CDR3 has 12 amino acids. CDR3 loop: CASSSYATEAFF. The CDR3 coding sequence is TGTGCCAGCAGTTCATATGCCACTGAAGCTTTCTTT. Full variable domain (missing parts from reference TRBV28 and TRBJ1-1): DVKVTQSSRYLVKRTGEKVFLECVQDMDHENMFWYRQDPGLGLRLIYFSYDVKMKEKGDIPEGYSVSREKKERFSLILESASTNQTSMYLCASSSYATEAFFGQGTRLTVV.

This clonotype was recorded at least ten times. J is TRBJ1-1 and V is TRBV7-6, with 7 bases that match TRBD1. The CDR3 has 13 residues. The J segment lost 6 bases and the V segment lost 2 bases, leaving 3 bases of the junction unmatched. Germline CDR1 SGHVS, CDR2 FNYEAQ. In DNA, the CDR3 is TGTGCCAGCAGCTTAACCAGGGGGTCTGAAGCTTTCTTT. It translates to CASSLTRGSEAFF.

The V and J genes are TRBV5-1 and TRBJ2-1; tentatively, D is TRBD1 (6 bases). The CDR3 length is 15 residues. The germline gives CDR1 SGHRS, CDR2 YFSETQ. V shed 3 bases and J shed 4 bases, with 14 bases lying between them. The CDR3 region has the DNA TGCGCCAGCAGCTCGACAGGAGACGATTACAATGAGCAGTTCTTC. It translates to CASSSTGDDYNEQFF.

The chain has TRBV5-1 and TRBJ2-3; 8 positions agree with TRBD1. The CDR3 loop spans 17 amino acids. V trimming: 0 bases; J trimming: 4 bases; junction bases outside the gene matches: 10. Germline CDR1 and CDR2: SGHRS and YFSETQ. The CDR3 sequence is CASSLAWARGRADTQYF. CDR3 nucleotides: TGCGCCAGCAGCTTGGCCTGGGCCAGGGGGCGCGCAGATACGCAGTATTTT.

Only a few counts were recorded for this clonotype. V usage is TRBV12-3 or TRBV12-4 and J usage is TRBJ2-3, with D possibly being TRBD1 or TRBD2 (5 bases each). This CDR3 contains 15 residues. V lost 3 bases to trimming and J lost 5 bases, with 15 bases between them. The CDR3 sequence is CASSFTGRQGDTQYF. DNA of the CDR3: TGTGCCAGCAGTTTCACGGGACGGCAAGGAGATACGCAGTATTTT.

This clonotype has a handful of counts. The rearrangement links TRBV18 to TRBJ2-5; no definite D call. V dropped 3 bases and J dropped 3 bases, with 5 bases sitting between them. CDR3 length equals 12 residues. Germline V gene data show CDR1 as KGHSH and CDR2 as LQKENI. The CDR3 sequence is CASSPEKETQYF. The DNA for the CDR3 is TGTGCCAGCTCACCCGAAAAAGAGACCCAGTACTTC.

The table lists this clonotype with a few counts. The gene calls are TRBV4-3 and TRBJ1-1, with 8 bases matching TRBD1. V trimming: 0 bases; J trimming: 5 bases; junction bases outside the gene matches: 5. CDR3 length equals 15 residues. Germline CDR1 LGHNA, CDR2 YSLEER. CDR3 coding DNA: TGCGCCAGCAGCCAAGATCCTTACAGGGGGACTGAAGCTTTCTTT. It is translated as CASSQDPYRGTEAFF.

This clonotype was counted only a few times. The CDR3 sequence: CASSEYHRGKNTEAFF. Here the CDR3 DNA reads TGTGCCAGCAGTGAATACCACAGGGGAAAGAACACTGAAGCTTTCTTT. This rearrangement joins TRBV2 to TRBJ1-1; 7 bases match TRBD1. The junction had 7 bases not matched to a gene; V was cut back by 2 bases and J by 1 base. Germline V gene lookup returns CDR1 SNHLY and CDR2 FYNNEI. The CDR3 sequence is 16 residues long. Full variable domain (outside the CDR3, taken from reference TRBV2 and TRBJ1-1): EPEVTQTPSHQVTQMGQEVILRCVPISNHLYFYWYRQILGQKVEFLVSFYNNEISEKSEIFDDQFSVERPDGSNFTLKIRSTKLEDSAMYFCASSEYHRGKNTEAFFGQGTRLTVV.

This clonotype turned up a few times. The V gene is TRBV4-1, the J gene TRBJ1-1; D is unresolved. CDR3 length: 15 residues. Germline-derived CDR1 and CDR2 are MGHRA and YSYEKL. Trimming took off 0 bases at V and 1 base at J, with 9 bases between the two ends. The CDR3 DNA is TGCGCCAGCAGCCAAGATGATTGGGGGAACACTGAAGCTTTCTTT. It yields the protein CASSQDDWGNTEAFF.

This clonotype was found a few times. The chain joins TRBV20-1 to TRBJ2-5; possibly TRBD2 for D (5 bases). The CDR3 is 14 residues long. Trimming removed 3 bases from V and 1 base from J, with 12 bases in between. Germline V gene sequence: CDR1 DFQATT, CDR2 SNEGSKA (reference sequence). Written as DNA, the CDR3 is TGCAGTGCTAGGGCAGAGACTATCCAAGAGACCCAGTACTTC. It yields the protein CSARAETIQETQYF.

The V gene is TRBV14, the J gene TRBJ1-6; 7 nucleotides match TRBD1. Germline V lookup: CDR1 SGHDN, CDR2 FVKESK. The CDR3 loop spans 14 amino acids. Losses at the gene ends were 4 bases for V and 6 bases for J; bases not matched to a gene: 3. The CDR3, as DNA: TGTGCCAGCAGCCTCCGGGACAGTAATTCACCCCTCCACTTT. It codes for CASSLRDSNSPLHF.

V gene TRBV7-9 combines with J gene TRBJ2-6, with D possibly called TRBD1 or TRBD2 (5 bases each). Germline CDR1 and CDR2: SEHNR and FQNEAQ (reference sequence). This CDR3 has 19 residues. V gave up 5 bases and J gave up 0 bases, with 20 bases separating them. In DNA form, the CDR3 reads TGTGCCAGCAGCCATTCGGGGCAGAACACCTACTCTGGGGCCAACGTCCTGACTTTC. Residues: CASSHSGQNTYSGANVLTF.

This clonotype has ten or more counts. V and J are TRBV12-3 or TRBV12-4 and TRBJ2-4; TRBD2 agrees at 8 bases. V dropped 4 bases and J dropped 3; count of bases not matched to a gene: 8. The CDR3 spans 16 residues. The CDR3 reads CASSSAPGGVKNIQYF. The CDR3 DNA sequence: TGTGCCAGCAGTTCGGCCCCCGGGGGGGTCAAAAACATTCAGTACTTC.

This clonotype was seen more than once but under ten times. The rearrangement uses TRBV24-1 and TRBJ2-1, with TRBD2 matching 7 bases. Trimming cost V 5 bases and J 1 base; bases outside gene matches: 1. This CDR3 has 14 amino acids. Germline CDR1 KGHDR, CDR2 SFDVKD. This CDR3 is CATSGGGSYNEQFF. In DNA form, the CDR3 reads TGTGCCACCAGTGGGGGGGGTTCCTACAATGAGCAGTTCTTC.

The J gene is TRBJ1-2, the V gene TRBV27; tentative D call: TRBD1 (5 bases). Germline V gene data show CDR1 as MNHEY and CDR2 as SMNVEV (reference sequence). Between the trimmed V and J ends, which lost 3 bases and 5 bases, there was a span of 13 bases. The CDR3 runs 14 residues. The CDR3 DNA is TGTGCCAGCAGTTTCCGGGGGTTAAGTTATGGCTACACCTTC. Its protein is CASSFRGLSYGYTF.